These 13 T cell receptor beta chains came from one sample sequenced in a study of blood T cell repertoires in COVID-19. Profiled with immunoSEQ multiplex PCR; TCRdb holds only in-frame clones, not every one. The top ten clones hold around 1.5% of a sample with under 450,000 clones, roughly 90% of them seen once. The sample taken for sequencing was peripheral blood. The receptors were sampled from a woman aged 40-49 years with COVID-19, enrolled during active disease.

This clone was picked up a small number of times. The chain carries TRBV5-1 and TRBJ2-7; TRBD1 matches 8 bases. V shed 0 bases, J shed 2 bases, and the junction held 4 bases outside the gene matches. Per the germline V gene, CDR1 is SGHRS and CDR2 is YFSETQ. This CDR3 is built from 15 residues. The CDR3 coding sequence is TGCGCCAGCAGCTTGGGGGACAGGCCACCCTACGAGCAGTACTTC. Protein product: CASSLGDRPPYEQYF.

In its sample, this clone was seen a few times. This chain connects TRBV21-1 to TRBJ1-2; the table's D call, TRBD1, has no DNA check behind it. TRBV21-1 is tagged as a pseudogene. This CDR3 spans 18 amino acids. The CDR3 sequence: CASSKAGGQGQGYYGYTF. The DNA for the CDR3 is TGTGCCAGCAGCAAAGCAGGAGGACAGGGGCAAGGGTACTATGGCTACACCTTC.

There are a few counts of this clone. The genes are TRBV7-9 and TRBJ2-1, with no clear D. CDR1 is SEHNR, CDR2 FQNEAQ, per germline (reference sequence). The CDR3 is 11 residues long. Trimming removed 3 bases from V and 9 bases from J, with 6 bases in between. DNA of the CDR3: TGTGCCAGCAGCTTTATCCCTGAGCAGTTCTTC. Its translation is CASSFIPEQFF.

The V call is TRBV6-5, the J call TRBJ1-2; D possibly corresponds to TRBD1 (5 bases). The CDR3 covers 14 residues. Trimming shortened V by 2 bases and J by 5 bases, and 12 bases separated the two germline ends. Germline lookup yields CDR1 MNHEY and CDR2 SVGAGI. The CDR3 reads CASSYGGGGYGYTF. DNA of the CDR3: TGTGCCAGCAGTTACGGCGGCGGGGGATATGGCTACACCTTC.

The genes are TRBV7-8 and TRBJ1-1; the D is unclear. The CDR3 runs to 14 residues. V lost 2 bases and J lost 1, with 8 bases in between. Germline CDR1 is SGHVS and CDR2 is FQNEAQ. For the CDR3, the DNA is TGTGCCAGCAGCTTACTTCGGGGGAACACTGAAGCTTTCTTT. It specifies CASSLLRGNTEAFF.

The chain links TRBV6-1 to TRBJ1-1, with 9 bases fitting TRBD1. CDR1 and CDR2 from the germline V gene are MNHNS and SASEGT. The CDR3 is 16 residues long. V trimming: 1 base; J trimming: 0 bases; junction bases outside the gene matches: 3. The chain's CDR3 is CASSEGTGALNTEAFF. DNA for the CDR3: TGTGCCAGCAGTGAAGGGACAGGGGCCCTGAACACTGAAGCTTTCTTT.

The gene calls are TRBV7-2 and TRBJ2-3; D is possibly TRBD1 (7 bases). CDR1 and CDR2 (germline): SGHTA, FQGNSA. This CDR3 has 15 amino acids. V was cut by 5 bases and J by 2 bases, with 14 bases left in between. DNA of the CDR3: TGTGCCAGCAGCCGGGGGACAGCTTCCACAGATACGCAGTATTTT. It specifies CASSRGTASTDTQYF.

This CDR3 is CASSYRGGLETQYF. The CDR3 nucleotides are TGTGCCAGCAGTTACCGGGGTGGGCTGGAGACCCAGTACTTC. The chain recombines TRBV6-2 or TRBV6-3 with TRBJ2-5; weak D call: TRBD2 (5 bases). V shed 2 bases and J shed 5 bases, with 12 bases lying between them. The CDR3 consists of 14 residues. Germline V gene sequence: CDR1 MNHEY, CDR2 SVGEGT.

The chain carries TRBV7-2 and TRBJ2-7; 9 bases align to TRBD1. After removal of 5 bases from V and 11 bases from J, the junction contained 13 bases not matched to a gene. Germline values: CDR1 SGHTA, CDR2 FQGNSA. CDR3 length: 14 residues. The DNA for the CDR3 is TGTGCCAGCAGCGATCGACAGGGGGTCCCCCTGAAGTACTTC. This sequence encodes CASSDRQGVPLKYF.

V gene TRBV4-2 combines with J gene TRBJ1-3; tentative D call: TRBD1 (5 bases). The CDR3 is 17 amino acids. Trimming stripped 1 base from V and 0 bases from J, with 13 bases between. Per the germline V gene, CDR1 is LGHNA and CDR2 is YNFKEQ. For the CDR3, the DNA is TGTGCCAGCAGCCAAGGGGGGGTCCGGAGCTCTGGAAACACCATATATTTT. It encodes CASSQGGVRSSGNTIYF.

This rearrangement joins TRBV27 to TRBJ1-4, with D possibly being TRBD1 (6 bases). V was clipped by 2 bases and J by 4 bases, with 14 bases between them. Germline values: CDR1 MNHEY, CDR2 SMNVEV (reference sequence). This CDR3 spans 16 amino acids. The CDR3 is CASSLKQRGNNEKLFF. As DNA, the CDR3 is TGTGCCAGCAGTTTAAAACAAAGGGGGAATAATGAAAAACTGTTTTTT.

The chain is built from TRBV2 and TRBJ1-1; D is perhaps TRBD1 (6 bases). Germline lookup yields CDR1 SNHLY and CDR2 FYNNEI. Trimming cost V 4 bases and J 1 base, with 7 bases left between them. CDR3 length: 13 amino acids. The chain's CDR3 is CASSGDTNTEAFF. DNA of the CDR3: TGTGCCAGCAGTGGGGACACGAACACTGAAGCTTTCTTT.

This chain joins TRBV27 and TRBJ1-5; perhaps TRBD1 as D (6 bases). Deletions cut 3 bases from V and 1 base from J, with 22 bases between. Germline CDR1 is MNHEY and CDR2 is SMNVEV (reference sequence). CDR3 length equals 19 residues. The CDR3 loop is CASSLQGPQRQGSNQPQHF. The CDR3 nucleotides are TGTGCCAGCAGTTTGCAGGGGCCCCAGCGCCAAGGAAGCAATCAGCCCCAGCATTTT.